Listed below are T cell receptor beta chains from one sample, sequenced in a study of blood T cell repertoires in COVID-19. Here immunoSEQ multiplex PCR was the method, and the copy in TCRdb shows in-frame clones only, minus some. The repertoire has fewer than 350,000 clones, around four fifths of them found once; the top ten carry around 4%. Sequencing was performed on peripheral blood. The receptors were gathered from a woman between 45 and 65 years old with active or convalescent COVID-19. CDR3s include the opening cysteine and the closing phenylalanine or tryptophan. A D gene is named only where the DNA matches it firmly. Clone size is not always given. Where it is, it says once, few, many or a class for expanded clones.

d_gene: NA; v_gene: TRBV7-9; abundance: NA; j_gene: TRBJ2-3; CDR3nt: TGTGCCAGCAGCTTAGGTCTAGGCGCGGTTTTGGCAGATACGCAGTATTTT; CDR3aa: CASSLGLGAVLADTQYF
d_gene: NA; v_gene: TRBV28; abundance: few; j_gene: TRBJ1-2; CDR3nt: TGTGCCAGCAGTTTATGGAGCGCCCGGGGCTATGGCTACACCTTC; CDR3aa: CASSLWSARGYGYTF
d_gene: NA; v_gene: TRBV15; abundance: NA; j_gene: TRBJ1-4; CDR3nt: TGTGCCACCAGCAGAGATCGGAGGGAACGGGAAAAACTGTTTTTT; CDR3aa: CATSRDRREREKLFF
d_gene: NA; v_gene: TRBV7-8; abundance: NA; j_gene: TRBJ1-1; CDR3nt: TGTGCCAGCAGCTTACAGGGAGCGGGGAGTGAAGCTTTCTTT; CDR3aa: CASSLQGAGSEAFF
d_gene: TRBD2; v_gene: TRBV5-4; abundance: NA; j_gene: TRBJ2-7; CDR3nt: TGTGCCAGCAGCTTGGATCTAGCGGGAGGGCTCGACGAGCAGTACTTC; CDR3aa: CASSLDLAGGLDEQYF
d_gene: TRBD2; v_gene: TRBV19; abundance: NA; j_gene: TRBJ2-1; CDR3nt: TGTGCCAGTAGTCCCGGACTAGCGGAGTACAATGAGCAGTTCTTC; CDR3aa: CASSPGLAEYNEQFF
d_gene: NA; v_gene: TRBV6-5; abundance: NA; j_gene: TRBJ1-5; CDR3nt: TGTGCCAGCAGTTCCCGGGATAATCAGCCCCAGCATTTT; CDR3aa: CASSSRDNQPQHF
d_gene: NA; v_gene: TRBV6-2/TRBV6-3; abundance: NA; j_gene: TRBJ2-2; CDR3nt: TGTGCCAGCAGTTACGAGCGGAGAACCGGGGAGCTGTTTTTT; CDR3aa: CASSYERRTGELFF
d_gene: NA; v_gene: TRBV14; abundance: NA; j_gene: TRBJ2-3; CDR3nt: TGTGCCAGCAGCCAAGATCTCACAGATACGCAGTATTTT; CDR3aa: CASSQDLTDTQYF
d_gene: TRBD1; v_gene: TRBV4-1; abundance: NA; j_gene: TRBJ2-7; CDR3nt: TGCGCCAGCAGCCTGTCTGGGACAGGGGTTTACGAGCAGTACTTC; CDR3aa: CASSLSGTGVYEQYF
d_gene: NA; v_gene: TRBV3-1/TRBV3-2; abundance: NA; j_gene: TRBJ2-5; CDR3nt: TGTGCCAGCAGCCAAGTGGGTGTCGGGATCCCCCAAGAGACCCAGTACTTC; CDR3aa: CASSQVGVGIPQETQYF
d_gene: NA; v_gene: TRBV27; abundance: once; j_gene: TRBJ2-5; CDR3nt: TGTGCCAGCAGCCTGTGGGGGCCAGAGACCCAGTACTTC; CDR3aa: CASSLWGPETQYF
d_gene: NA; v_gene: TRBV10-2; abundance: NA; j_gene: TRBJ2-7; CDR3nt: TGCGCCAGCAGGACGGGACTGCCGCTCGGTGAGCAGTACTTC; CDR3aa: CASRTGLPLGEQYF
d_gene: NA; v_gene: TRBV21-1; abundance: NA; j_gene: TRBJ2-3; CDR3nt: TGTGCCAGCAGCAAAAAAGACCGCCGGCCGGCGGCAGATACGCAGTATTTT; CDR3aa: CASSKKDRRPAADTQYF
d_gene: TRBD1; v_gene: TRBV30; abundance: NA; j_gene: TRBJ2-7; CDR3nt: TGTGCCTGGAGTGAGACAGGGGTCTCCTACGAGCAGTACTTC; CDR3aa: CAWSETGVSYEQYF
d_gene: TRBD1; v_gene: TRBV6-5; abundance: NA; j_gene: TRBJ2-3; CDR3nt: TGTGCCAGCAGTTACGCCCCGAAGACAGGGGGGACGCAGTATTTT; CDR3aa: CASSYAPKTGGTQYF
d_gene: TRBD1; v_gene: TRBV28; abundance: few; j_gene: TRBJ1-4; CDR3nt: TGTGCCAGCAGCGCCGGGAGGGGGCGAGACTCAACTAATGAAAAACTGTTTTTT; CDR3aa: CASSAGRGRDSTNEKLFF
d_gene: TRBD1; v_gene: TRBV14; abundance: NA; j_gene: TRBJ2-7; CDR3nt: TGTGCCAGCAGCCCCCCAGGGGGCCCGGGGCTCTACGAGCAGTACTTC; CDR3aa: CASSPPGGPGLYEQYF
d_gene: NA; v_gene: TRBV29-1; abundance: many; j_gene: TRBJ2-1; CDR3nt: TGCAGCGTTGTGGTCGGGGATGGCTACAATGAGCAGTTCTTC; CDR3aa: CSVVVGDGYNEQFF
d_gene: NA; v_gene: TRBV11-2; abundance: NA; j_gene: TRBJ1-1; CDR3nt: TGTGCCAGCAGCTTAGACCCAGGGACTGAAGCTTTCTTT; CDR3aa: CASSLDPGTEAFF
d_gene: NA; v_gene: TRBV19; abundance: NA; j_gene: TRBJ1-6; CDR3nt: TGTGCCAGTAGTATAGGAGGATCGAGGAATTCACCCCTCCACTTT; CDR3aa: CASSIGGSRNSPLHF
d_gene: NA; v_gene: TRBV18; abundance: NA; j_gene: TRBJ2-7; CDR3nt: TGTGCCAGCTCACCGACCTACGGACTTGAGGGCTACGAGCAGTACTTC; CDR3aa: CASSPTYGLEGYEQYF
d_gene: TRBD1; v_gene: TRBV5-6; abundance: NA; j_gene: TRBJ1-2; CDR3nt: TGTGCCAGCAGCTTGGTCGACAGGGTTAACTATGGCTACACCTTC; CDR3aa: CASSLVDRVNYGYTF
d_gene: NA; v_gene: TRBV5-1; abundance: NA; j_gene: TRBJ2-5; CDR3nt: TGCGCCAGCAGCTCCCCGGGAGTAAAGTGGGAGACCCAGTACTTC; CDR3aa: CASSSPGVKWETQYF
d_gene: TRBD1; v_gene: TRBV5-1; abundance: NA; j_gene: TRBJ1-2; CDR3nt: TGCGCCAGTCATCCCGGGACAGGGACCATCTATGGCTACACCTTC; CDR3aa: CASHPGTGTIYGYTF
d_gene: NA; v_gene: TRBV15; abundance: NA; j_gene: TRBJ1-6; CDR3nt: TGTGCCACCAGCAGAGATTGGACAGTGAGCTCCTATAATTCACCCCTCCACTTT; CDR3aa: CATSRDWTVSSYNSPLHF
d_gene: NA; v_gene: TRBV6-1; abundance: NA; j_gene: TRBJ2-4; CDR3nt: TGTGCCAGCAGTGAATGGTTGGCTAGCAACAAAAACATTCAGTACTTC; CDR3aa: CASSEWLASNKNIQYF
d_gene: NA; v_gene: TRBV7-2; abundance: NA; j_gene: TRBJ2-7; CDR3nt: TGTGCCAGCAGCCTTCCGGGGTCCTCCTACGAGCAGTACTTC; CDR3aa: CASSLPGSSYEQYF
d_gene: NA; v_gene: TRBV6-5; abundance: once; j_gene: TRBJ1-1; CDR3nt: TGTGCCAGCATGGAGGTATTCTTCAACACTGAAGCTTTCTTT; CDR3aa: CASMEVFFNTEAFF
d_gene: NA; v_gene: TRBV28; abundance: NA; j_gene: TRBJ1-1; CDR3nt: TGTGCCAGCAGCCTCGGTTTCGTCGCTTTCTTT; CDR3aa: CASSLGFVAFF
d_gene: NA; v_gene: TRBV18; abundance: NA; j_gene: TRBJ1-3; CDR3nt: TGTGCCAGCTCTCCAGGGCCGAGCTCTGGAAACACCATATATTTT; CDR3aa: CASSPGPSSGNTIYF
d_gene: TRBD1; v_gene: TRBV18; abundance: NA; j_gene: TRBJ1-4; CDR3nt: TGTGCCAGCTCACCACCCCTGACAGGGGGCGAAAAACTGTTTTTT; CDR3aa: CASSPPLTGGEKLFF
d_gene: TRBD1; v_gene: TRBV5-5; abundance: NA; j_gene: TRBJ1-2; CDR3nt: TGTGCCAGCAGAACCCGGACAGGGAACTATGGCTACACCTTC; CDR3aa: CASRTRTGNYGYTF
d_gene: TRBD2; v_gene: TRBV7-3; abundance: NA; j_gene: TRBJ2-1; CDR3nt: TGTGCCAGCAGCTCCACCGGGACTAGCGGGCGAAATGAGCAGTTCTTC; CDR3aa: CASSSTGTSGRNEQFF
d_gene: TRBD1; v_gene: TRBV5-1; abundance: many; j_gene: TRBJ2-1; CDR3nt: TGCGCCAGCAGCTTGGACCGGGGACAGGGGTACAATGAGCAGTTCTTC; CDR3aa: CASSLDRGQGYNEQFF
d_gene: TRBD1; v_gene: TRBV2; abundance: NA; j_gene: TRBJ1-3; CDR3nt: TGTGCCAGCAGAGAAAGGACAGGCTCCGGAAACACCATATATTTT; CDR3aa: CASRERTGSGNTIYF
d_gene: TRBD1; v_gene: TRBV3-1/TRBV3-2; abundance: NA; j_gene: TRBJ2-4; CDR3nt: TGTGCCAGCAGCCAAGAATCGGGACAGCAGTACTTC; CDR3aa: CASSQESGQQYF
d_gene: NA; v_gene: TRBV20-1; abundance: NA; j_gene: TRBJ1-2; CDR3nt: TGCAGTGCTAGTGGGAGGGGCTATGGCTACACCTTC; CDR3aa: CSASGRGYGYTF
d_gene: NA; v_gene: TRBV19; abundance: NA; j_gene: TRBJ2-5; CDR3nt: TGTGCCAGTAAGTCCCCCGACAGGCGAGAGACCCAGTACTTC; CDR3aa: CASKSPDRRETQYF
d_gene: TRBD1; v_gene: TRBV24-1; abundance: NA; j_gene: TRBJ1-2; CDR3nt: TGTGCCACCAGTGATGGACAGGGGAGGGAGGGCTACACCTTC; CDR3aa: CATSDGQGREGYTF
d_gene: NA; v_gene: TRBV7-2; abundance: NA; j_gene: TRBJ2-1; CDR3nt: TGTGCCAGCAGCTTAAACTGGAGGGATGAGCAGTTCTTC; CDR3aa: CASSLNWRDEQFF
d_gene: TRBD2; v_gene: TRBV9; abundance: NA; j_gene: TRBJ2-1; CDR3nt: TGTGCCAGCAGCGTAACCGGGACTAGCGACTACAATGAGCAGTTCTTC; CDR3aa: CASSVTGTSDYNEQFF
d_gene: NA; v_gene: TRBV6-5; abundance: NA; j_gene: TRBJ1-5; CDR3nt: TGTGCCAGCCGTAGCCGGCCTGATAGCAATCAGCCCCAGCATTTT; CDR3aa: CASRSRPDSNQPQHF
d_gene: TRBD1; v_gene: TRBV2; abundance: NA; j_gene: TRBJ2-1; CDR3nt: TGTGCCAGCAGTGGGGACAGCGCTTCCTACAATGAGCAGTTCTTC; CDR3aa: CASSGDSASYNEQFF
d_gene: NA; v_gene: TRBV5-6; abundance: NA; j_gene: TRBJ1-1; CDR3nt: TGTGCCAGCAGCTTGCGCTCGAGCACTGAAGCTTTCTTT; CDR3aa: CASSLRSSTEAFF
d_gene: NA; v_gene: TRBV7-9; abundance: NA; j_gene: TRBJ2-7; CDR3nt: TGTGCCAGCAGTCCCGGGGTCGCCTACGAGCAGTACTTC; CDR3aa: CASSPGVAYEQYF
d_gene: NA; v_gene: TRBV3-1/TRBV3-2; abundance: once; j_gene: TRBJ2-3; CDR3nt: TGTGCCAGCAGCCAAGAACTAGTGGGAGTTTTCGCGTTGACAGATACGCAGTATTTT; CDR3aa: CASSQELVGVFALTDTQYF
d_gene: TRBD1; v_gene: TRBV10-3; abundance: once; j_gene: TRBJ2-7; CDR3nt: TGTGCCATCAAGGGACAGGCCTACGAGCAGTACTTC; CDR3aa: CAIKGQAYEQYF
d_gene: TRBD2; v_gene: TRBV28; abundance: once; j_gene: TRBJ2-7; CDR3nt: TGTGCCAGCAGTTTAAGGACGGGGAGGGCCTGGTTCTCTTCCGAGCAGTACTTC; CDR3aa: CASSLRTGRAWFSSEQYF
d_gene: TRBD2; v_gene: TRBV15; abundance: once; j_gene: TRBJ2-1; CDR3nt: TGTGCCACCAGCAGGCTTCGCGGGAGGGGGCTTAATGAGCAGTTCTTC; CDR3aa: CATSRLRGRGLNEQFF
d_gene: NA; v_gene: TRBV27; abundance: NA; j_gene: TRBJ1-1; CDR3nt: TGTGCCAGCAGTTTGGTGGCAGGGTCATCAGCTTTCTTT; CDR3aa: CASSLVAGSSAFF
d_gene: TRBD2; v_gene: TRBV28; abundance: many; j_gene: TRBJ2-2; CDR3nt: TGTGCCAGCGGCCCTAGCGGGAGCGTTGCCGGGGAGCTGTTTTTT; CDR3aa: CASGPSGSVAGELFF
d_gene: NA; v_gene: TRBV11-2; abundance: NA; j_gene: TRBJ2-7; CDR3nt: TGTGCCAGCAGCTTAGATGGCGGAACCTACGAGCAGTACTTC; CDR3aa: CASSLDGGTYEQYF
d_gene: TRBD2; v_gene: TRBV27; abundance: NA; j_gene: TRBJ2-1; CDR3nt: TGTGCCAGCATTAAAACAGCGGGAGACAATGAGCAGTTCTTC; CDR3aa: CASIKTAGDNEQFF
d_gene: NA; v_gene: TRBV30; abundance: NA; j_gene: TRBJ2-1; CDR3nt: TGTGCCTGGAGGTTTGGAGTCGAGCAGTTCTTC; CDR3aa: CAWRFGVEQFF
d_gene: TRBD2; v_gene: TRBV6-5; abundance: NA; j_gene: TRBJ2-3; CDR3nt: TGTGCCAGCACGATAGCGGGAGGGCCTGTAGATACGCAGTATTTT; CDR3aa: CASTIAGGPVDTQYF
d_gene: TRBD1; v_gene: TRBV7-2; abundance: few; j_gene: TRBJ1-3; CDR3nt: TGTGCCAGCAGCTCCCAGGGGGGTGGAAACACCATATATTTT; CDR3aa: CASSSQGGGNTIYF
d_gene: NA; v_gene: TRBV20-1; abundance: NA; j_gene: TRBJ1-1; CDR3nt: TGCAGTGCCTATGCGGGGCGAGGAGCTTTCTTT; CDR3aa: CSAYAGRGAFF